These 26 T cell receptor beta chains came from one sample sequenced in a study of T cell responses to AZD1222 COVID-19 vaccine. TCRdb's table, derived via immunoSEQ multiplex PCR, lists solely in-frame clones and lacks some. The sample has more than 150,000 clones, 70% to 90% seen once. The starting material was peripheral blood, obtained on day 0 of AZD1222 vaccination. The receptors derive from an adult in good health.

CDR3 protein: CASSLDPGKKLQETQYF. The CDR3 DNA follows: TGTGCCAGCAGCTTAGACCCAGGGAAAAAACTTCAAGAGACCCAGTACTTC. The chain carries TRBV7-8 and TRBJ2-5, with D perhaps matching TRBD1 (5 bases). Trimming shortened V by 1 base and J by 2 bases, and 17 bases separated the two germline ends. The V gene's germline CDR1 is SGHVS and CDR2 FQNEAQ. The CDR3 has 17 residues.

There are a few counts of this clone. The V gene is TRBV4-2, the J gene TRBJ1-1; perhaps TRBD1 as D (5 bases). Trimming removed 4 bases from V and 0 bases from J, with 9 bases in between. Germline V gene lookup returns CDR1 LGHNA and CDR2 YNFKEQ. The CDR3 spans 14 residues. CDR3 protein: CASSRDLLNTEAFF. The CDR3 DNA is TGTGCCAGCAGCCGGGACTTATTGAACACTGAAGCTTTCTTT.

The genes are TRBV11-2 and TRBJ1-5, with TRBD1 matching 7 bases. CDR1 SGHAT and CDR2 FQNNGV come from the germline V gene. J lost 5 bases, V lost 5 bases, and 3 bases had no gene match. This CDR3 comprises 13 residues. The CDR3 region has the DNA TGTGCCAGCAGCCAAGACAGGGATCAGCCCCAGCATTTT. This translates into CASSQDRDQPQHF.

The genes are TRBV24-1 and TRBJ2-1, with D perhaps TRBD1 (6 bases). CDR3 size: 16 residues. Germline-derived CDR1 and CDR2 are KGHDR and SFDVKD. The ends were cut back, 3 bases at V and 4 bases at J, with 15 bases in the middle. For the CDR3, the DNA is TGTGCCACCAGTGATGCACAGGGCCGGAATTACAATGAGCAGTTCTTC. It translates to CATSDAQGRNYNEQFF.

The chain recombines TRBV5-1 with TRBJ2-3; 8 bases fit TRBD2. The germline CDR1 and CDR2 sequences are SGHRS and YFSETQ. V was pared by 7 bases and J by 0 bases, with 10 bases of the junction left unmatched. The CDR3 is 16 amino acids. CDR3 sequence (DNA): TGCGCCAGCTGCGGGGGGCATACAACTAGCACAGATACGCAGTATTTT. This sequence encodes CASCGGHTTSTDTQYF. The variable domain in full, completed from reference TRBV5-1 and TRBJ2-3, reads KAGVTQTPRYLIKTRGQQVTLSCSPISGHRSVSWYQQTPGQGLQFLFEYFSETQRNKGNFPGRFSGRQFSNSRSEMNVSTLELGDSALYLCASCGGHTTSTDTQYFGPGTRLTVL.

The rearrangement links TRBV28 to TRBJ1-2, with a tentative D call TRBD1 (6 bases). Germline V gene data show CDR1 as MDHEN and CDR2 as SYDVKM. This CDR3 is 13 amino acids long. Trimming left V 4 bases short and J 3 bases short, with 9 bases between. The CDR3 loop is CASSSGEDYGYTF. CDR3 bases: TGTGCCAGCAGTTCAGGGGAGGACTATGGCTACACCTTC.

For the CDR3, the DNA is TGTGCCAGCAGCGGGAACACTGAAGCTTTCTTT. It codes for CASSGNTEAFF. V gene TRBV21-1 combines with J gene TRBJ1-1. TRBV21-1 represents a pseudogene. The CDR3 contains 11 residues.

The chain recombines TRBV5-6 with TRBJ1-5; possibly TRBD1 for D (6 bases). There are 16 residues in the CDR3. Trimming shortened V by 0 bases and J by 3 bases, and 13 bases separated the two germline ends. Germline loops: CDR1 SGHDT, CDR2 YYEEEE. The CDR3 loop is CASSLALGGYNQPQHF. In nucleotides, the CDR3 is TGTGCCAGCAGCTTGGCGCTAGGGGGTTACAATCAGCCCCAGCATTTT.

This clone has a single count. CDR3 amino acids: CASSWENRGPYEQYF. The DNA of the CDR3 is TGTGCCAGCAGTTGGGAGAACAGGGGACCATACGAGCAGTACTTC. The V and J genes are TRBV28 and TRBJ2-7; 7 nucleotides line up with TRBD1. The V gene end was trimmed by 4 bases and the J gene end by 4 bases; junction bases not matched to a gene: 10. CDR3 size: 15 residues. Germline lookup yields CDR1 MDHEN and CDR2 SYDVKM. The variable domain in full, completed from reference TRBV28 and TRBJ2-7, reads DVKVTQSSRYLVKRTGEKVFLECVQDMDHENMFWYRQDPGLGLRLIYFSYDVKMKEKGDIPEGYSVSREKKERFSLILESASTNQTSMYLCASSWENRGPYEQYFGPGTRLTVT.

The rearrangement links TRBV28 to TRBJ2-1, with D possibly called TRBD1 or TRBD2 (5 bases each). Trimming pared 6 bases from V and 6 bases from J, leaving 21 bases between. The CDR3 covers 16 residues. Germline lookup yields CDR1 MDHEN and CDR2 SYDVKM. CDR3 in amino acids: CASSQGELAGRNEQFF. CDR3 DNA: TGTGCCAGCAGCCAAGGGGAGTTGGCGGGCCGCAATGAGCAGTTCTTC.

CDR3 bases: TGTGCCAGCAGCGACAGGGTGGGTTTGGCTTTCTTT. Its protein product is CASSDRVGLAFF. This chain connects TRBV7-3 to TRBJ1-1, with 7 positions matching TRBD1. CDR1 and CDR2 (germline): SGHTA, FQGTGA. CDR3 length equals 12 residues. The V segment lost 5 bases and the J segment 11 bases; nucleotides outside the gene matches: 8.

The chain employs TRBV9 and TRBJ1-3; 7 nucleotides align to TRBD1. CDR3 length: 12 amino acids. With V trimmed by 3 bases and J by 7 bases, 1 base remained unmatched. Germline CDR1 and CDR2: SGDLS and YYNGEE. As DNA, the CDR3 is TGTGCCAGCAGCGGGACAGGTAACACCATATATTTT. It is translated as CASSGTGNTIYF.

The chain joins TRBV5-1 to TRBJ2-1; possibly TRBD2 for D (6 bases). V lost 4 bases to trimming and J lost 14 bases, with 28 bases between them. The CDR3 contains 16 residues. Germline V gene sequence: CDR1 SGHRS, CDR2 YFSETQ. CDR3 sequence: CASSPEMGLMNRGEFF. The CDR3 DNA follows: TGCGCCAGCAGCCCAGAAATGGGACTTATGAATCGGGGAGAGTTCTTC.

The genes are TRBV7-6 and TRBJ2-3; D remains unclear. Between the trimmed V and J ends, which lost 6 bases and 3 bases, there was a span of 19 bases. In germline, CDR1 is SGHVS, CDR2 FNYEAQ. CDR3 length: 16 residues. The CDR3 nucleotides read TGTGCCAGCAGTTATTCTTTATTTGGCAGTACAGATACGCAGTATTTT. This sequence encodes CASSYSLFGSTDTQYF.

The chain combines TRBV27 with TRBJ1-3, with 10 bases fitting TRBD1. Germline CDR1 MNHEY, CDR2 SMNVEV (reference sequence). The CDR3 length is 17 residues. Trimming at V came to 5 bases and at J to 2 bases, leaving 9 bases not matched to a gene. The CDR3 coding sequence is TGTGCCAGCAGTCGATTAAGACAGGGGGCGGCTGGAAACACCATATATTTT. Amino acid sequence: CASSRLRQGAAGNTIYF.

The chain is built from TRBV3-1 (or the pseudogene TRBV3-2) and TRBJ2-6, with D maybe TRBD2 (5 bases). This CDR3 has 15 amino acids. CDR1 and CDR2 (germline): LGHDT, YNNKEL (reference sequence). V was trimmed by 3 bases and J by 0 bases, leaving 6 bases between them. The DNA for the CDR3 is TGTGCCAGCAGCCACCGGGGCTCTGGGGCCAACGTCCTGACTTTC. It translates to CASSHRGSGANVLTF.

The CDR3 protein is CASKYAGSYEQYF. The CDR3 nucleotides read TGCGCCAGCAAGTATGCCGGATCCTACGAGCAGTACTTC. The chain joins TRBV10-2 to TRBJ2-7, with D hard to call. This CDR3 contains 13 residues. The V end lost 7 bases, the J end lost 1 base, and 11 bases lay between the germline ends. Looked up from germline, CDR1 is WSHSY and CDR2 is SAAADI.

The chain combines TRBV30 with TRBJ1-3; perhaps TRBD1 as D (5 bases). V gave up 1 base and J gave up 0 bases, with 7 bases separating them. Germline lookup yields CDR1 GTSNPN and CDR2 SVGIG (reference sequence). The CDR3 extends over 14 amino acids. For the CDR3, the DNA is TGTGCCTGGAGTGAGGACATCTCTGGAAACACCATATATTTT. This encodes CAWSEDISGNTIYF.

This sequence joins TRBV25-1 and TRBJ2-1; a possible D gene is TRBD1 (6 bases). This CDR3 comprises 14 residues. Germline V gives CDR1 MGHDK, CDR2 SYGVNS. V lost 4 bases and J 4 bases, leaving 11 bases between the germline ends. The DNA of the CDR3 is TGTGCCAGCAGTGGGGCAGGACAGTACAATGAGCAGTTCTTC. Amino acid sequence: CASSGAGQYNEQFF.

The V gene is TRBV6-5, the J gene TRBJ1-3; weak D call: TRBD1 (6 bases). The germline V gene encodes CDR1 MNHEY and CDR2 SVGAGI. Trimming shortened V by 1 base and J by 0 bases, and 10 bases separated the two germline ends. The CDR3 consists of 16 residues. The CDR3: CASSYFTGNSGNTIYF. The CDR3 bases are TGTGCCAGCAGTTACTTCACAGGGAACTCTGGAAACACCATATATTTT.

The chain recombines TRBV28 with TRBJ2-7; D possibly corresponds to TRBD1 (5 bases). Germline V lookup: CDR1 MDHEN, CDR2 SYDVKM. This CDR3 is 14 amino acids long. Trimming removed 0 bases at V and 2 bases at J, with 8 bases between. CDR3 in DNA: TGTGCCAGCAGTTTATGGGGGCATACCTACGAGCAGTACTTC. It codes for CASSLWGHTYEQYF.

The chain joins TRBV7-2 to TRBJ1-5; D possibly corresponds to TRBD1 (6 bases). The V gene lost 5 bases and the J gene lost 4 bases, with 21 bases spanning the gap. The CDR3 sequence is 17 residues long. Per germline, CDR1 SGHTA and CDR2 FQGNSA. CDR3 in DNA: TGTGCCAGCAGCCAAGCACAGGGAACGCCCCTTAATCAGCCCCAGCATTTT. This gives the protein CASSQAQGTPLNQPQHF. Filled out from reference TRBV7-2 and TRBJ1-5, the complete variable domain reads GAGVSQSPSNKVTEKGKDVELRCDPISGHTALYWYRQSLGQGLEFLIYFQGNSAPDKSGLPSDRFSAERTGGSVSTLTIQRTQQEDSAVYLCASSQAQGTPLNQPQHFGDGTRLSIL.

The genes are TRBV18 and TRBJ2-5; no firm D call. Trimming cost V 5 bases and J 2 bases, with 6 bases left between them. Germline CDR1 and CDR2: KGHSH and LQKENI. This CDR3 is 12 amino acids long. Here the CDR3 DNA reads TGTGCCAGCTCAATTTGGCAAGAGACCCAGTACTTC. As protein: CASSIWQETQYF.

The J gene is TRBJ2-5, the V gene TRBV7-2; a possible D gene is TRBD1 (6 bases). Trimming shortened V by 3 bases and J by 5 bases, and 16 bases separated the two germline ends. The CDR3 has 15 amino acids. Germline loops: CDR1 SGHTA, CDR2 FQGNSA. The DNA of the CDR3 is TGTGCCAGCAGCTTTCAAAGTGGGGGCGCGGAGACCCAGTACTTC. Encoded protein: CASSFQSGGAETQYF.

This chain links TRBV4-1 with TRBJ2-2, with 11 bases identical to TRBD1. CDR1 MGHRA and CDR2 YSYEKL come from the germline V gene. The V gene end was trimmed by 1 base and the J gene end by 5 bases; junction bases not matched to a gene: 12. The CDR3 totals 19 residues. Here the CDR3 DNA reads TGCGCCAGCAGCCAAGTCCTTGGAGGGACAGGGGGATATACCGGGGAGCTGTTTTTT. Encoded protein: CASSQVLGGTGGYTGELFF.

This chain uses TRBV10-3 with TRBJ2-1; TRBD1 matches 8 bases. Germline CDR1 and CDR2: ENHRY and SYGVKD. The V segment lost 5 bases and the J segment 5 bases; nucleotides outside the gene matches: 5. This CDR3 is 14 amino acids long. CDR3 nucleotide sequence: TGTGCCATCAGTCCCGGGACAGGAAACAATGAGCAGTTCTTC. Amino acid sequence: CAISPGTGNNEQFF.